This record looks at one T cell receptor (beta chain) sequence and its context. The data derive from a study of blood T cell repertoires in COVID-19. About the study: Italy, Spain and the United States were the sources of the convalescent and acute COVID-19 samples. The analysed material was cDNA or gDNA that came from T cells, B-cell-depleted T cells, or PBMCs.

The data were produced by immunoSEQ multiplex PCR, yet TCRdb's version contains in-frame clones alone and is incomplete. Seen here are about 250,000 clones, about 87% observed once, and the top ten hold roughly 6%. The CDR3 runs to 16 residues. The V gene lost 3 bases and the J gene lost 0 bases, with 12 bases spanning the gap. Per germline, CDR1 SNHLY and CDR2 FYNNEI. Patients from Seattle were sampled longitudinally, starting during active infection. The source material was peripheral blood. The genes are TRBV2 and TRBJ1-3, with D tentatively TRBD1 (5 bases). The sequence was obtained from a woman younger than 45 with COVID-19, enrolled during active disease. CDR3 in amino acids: CASSEGRGRSGNTIYF. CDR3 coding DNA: TGTGCCAGCAGTGAGGGGCGGGGCCGCTCTGGAAACACCATATATTTT.